These 10 T cell receptor beta chains came from one sample sequenced in a study of blood T cell repertoires in COVID-19. The repertoire was sequenced with immunoSEQ multiplex PCR; TCRdb's copy has only in-frame clones and lacks some. Here the sample spans about 380,000 clones, more than 85% being singletons. Sequenced material: PBMCs or T cells enriched from blood (not recorded which). The receptors originated from a woman aged 30 to 39 who had recovered from COVID-19.

The chain has TRBV28 and TRBJ1-1; D uncertain. The germline V gene encodes CDR1 MDHEN and CDR2 SYDVKM. This CDR3 is 13 amino acids long. V lost 2 bases and J lost 3, with 7 bases in between. In DNA, the CDR3 is TGTGCCAGCAGTTTAACTAGTTACACTGAAGCTTTCTTT. Translating gives CASSLTSYTEAFF.

J is TRBJ1-2 and V is TRBV11-2, with D uncertain. Germline lookup yields CDR1 SGHAT and CDR2 FQNNGV. V shed 3 bases and J shed 2 bases, with 10 bases lying between them. This CDR3 is built from 14 residues. DNA for the CDR3: TGTGCCAGCAGCTTGGATAGACACAACTATGGCTACACCTTC. It translates to CASSLDRHNYGYTF.

The V and J genes are TRBV4-1 and TRBJ1-6; weak D call: TRBD1 (5 bases). Trimming took 1 base from V and 5 from J, leaving 9 bases between them. Germline values: CDR1 MGHRA, CDR2 YSYEKL. This CDR3 is 15 amino acids long. This CDR3 reads CASSQASRDNSPLHF. CDR3 coding DNA: TGCGCCAGCAGCCAAGCAAGCAGGGATAATTCACCCCTCCACTTT.

Only one count was recorded for this clone. This sequence joins TRBV5-1 and TRBJ2-1, with TRBD2 identical over 9 bases. The germline CDR1 and CDR2 sequences are SGHRS and YFSETQ. J lost 0 bases, V lost 7 bases, and 8 bases had no gene match. The CDR3 is made up of 16 amino acids. The CDR3 is CASRPTSGDSYNEQFF. CDR3 sequence (DNA): TGCGCCAGCCGCCCGACTAGCGGAGACTCCTACAATGAGCAGTTCTTC.

The chain employs TRBV5-1 and TRBJ1-3; no firm D call. CDR1 and CDR2 (germline): SGHRS, YFSETQ. The CDR3 spans 16 residues. The V end lost 0 bases, the J end lost 0 bases, and 10 bases lay between the germline ends. CDR3 sequence reads: CASSLGALGSGNTIYF. For the CDR3, the DNA is TGCGCCAGCAGCTTGGGGGCCTTAGGCTCTGGAAACACCATATATTTT. Filled out from reference TRBV5-1 and TRBJ1-3, the complete variable domain reads KAGVTQTPRYLIKTRGQQVTLSCSPISGHRSVSWYQQTPGQGLQFLFEYFSETQRNKGNFPGRFSGRQFSNSRSEMNVSTLELGDSALYLCASSLGALGSGNTIYFGEGSWLTVV.

The rearrangement joins TRBV27 to TRBJ2-3, with a weak D call TRBD1 (5 bases). The ends were cut back, 4 bases at V and 0 bases at J, with 11 bases in the middle. The CDR3 consists of 15 residues. Looked up from germline, CDR1 is MNHEY and CDR2 is SMNVEV (reference sequence). CDR3 sequence: CASSYRSVSTDTQYF. The CDR3 bases are TGTGCCAGCAGTTACAGGAGTGTTAGCACAGATACGCAGTATTTT.

As concerns this clone: Compared with germline, one end of the junction differs, possibly owing to a read error. This rearrangement joins TRBV5-1 to TRBJ2-7, with a tentative D call TRBD1 (6 bases). CDR1 SGHRS and CDR2 YFSETQ come from the germline V gene. The CDR3 length is 15 residues. The CDR3 region is CVSAKGVAGSYEQYF. The CDR3 DNA follows: TGCGTCAGCGCCAAGGGGGTAGCCGGGTCCTACGAGCAGTACTTC.

The rearrangement joins TRBV7-6 to TRBJ2-3; TRBD2 matches 8 bases. This CDR3 spans 17 amino acids. CDR1 and CDR2 from the germline V gene are SGHVS and FNYEAQ. V lost 1 base to trimming and J lost 3 bases; unmatched junction nucleotides: 9. The CDR3 sequence is CASSLVPSRGGTDTQYF. The CDR3 DNA reads as TGTGCCAGCAGCTTAGTTCCTTCCCGGGGGGGGACAGATACGCAGTATTTT.

The CDR3, as DNA: TGTGCCAGCAGCTTTTCTACAACTAATGAAAAACTGTTTTTT. Amino acid sequence: CASSFSTTNEKLFF. The J gene is TRBJ1-4, the V gene TRBV11-1; no clear D gene. CDR1 and CDR2 (germline): SGHAT, FQDESV (reference sequence). V lost 3 bases, J lost 0 bases, and 5 bases lay in between. The CDR3 has 14 amino acids.

This chain joins TRBV5-1 and TRBJ2-7; TRBD2 matches at 12 bases. Germline V CDR1 and CDR2: SGHRS, YFSETQ. The CDR3 consists of 16 residues. Losses at the gene ends were 4 bases for V and 2 bases for J; bases not matched to a gene: 7. For the CDR3, the DNA is TGCGCCAGCAGCCCGACGGGACTAGCGGGTGCCTACGAGCAGTACTTC. It encodes CASSPTGLAGAYEQYF.